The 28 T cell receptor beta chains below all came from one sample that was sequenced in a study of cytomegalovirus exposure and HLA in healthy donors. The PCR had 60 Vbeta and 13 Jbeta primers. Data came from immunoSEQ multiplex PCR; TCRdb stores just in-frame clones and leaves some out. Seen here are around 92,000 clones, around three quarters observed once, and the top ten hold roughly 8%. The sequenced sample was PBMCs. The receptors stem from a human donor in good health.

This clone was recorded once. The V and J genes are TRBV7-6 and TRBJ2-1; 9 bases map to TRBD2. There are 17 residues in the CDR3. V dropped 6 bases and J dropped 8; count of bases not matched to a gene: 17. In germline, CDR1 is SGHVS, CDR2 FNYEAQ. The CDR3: CASSESGGGAGSYEQFF. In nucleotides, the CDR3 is TGTGCCAGCAGTGAATCGGGCGGGGGGGCAGGGTCGTATGAGCAGTTCTTC.

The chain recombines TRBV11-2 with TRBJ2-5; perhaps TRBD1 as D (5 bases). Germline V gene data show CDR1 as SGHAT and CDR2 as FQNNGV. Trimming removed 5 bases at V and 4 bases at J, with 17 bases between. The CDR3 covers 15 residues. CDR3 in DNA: TGTGCCAGCAGCCCGACAGTGGGCCCTCGAGAGACCCAGTACTTC. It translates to CASSPTVGPRETQYF.

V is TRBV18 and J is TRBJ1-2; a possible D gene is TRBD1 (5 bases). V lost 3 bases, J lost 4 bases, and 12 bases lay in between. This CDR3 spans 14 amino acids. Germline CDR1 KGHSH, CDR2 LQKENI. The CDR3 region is CASSPDSKGYGYTF. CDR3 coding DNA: TGTGCCAGCTCACCCGACAGCAAGGGCTATGGCTACACCTTC. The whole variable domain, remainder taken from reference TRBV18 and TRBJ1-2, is NAGVMQNPRHLVRRRGQEARLRCSPMKGHSHVYWYRQLPEEGLKFMVYLQKENIIDESGMPKERFSAEFPKEGPSILRIQQVVRGDSAAYFCASSPDSKGYGYTFGSGTRLTVV.

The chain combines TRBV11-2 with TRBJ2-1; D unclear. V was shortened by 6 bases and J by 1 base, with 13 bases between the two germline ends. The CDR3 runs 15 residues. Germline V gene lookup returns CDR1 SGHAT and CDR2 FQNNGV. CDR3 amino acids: CASSYTQMSYNEQFF. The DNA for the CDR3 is TGTGCCAGCAGTTATACACAAATGTCCTACAATGAGCAGTTCTTC.

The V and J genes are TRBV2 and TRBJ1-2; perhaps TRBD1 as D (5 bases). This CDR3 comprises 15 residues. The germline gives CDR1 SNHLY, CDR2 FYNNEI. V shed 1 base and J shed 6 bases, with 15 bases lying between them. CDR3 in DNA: TGTGCCAGCAGTGAAGTGGGGCTGGGGGGTAATGGCTACACCTTC. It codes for CASSEVGLGGNGYTF.

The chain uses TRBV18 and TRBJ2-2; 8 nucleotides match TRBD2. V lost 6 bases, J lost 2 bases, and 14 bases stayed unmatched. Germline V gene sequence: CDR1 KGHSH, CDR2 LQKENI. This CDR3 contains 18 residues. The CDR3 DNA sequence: TGTGCCAGCTCCATACTCGGACTAGCAGATCCTAACACCGGGGAGCTGTTTTTT. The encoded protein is CASSILGLADPNTGELFF.

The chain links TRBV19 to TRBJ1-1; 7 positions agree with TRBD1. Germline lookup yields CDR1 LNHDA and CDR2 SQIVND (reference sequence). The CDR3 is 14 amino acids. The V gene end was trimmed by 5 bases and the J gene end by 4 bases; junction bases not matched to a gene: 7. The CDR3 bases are TGTGCCAGTAGTTACGGACAGGCCGGCACTGAAGCTTTCTTT. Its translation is CASSYGQAGTEAFF.

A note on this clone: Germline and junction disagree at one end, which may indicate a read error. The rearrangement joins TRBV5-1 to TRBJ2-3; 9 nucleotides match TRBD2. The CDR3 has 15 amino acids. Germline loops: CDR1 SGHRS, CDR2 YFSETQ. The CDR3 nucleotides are TGCGCCAGCACCACCGGGACTAGCCTGACAGGTACGCAGTATTTT. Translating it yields CASTTGTSLTGTQYF.

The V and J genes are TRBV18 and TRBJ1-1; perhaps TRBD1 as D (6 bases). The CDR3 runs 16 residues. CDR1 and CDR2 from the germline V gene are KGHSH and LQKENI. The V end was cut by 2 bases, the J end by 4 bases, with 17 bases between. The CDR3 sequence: CASSPSILRGSTEAFF. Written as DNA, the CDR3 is TGTGCCAGCTCACCATCGATCCTAAGGGGGTCCACTGAAGCTTTCTTT.

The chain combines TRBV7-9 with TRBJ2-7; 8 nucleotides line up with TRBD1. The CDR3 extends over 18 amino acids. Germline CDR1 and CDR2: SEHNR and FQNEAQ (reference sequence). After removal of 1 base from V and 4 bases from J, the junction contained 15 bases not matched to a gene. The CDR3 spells CASSLVYGQDRDRYEQYF. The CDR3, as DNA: TGTGCCAGCAGCTTAGTTTATGGACAGGACAGGGACAGATACGAGCAGTACTTC.

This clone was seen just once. CDR3 region: CASSNLERGVFPDTQYF. CDR3 DNA sequence: TGTGCCAGTAGTAACCTAGAGCGGGGGGTATTCCCAGATACGCAGTATTTT. The genes are TRBV19 and TRBJ2-3; TRBD2 matches at 9 bases. This CDR3 region has 17 residues. With V trimmed by 4 bases and J by 4 bases, 12 bases remained unmatched. Per germline, CDR1 LNHDA and CDR2 SQIVND (reference sequence).

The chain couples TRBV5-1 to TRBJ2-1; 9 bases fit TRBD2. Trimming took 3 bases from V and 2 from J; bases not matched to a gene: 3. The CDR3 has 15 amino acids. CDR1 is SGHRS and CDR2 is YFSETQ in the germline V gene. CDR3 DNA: TGCGCCAGCAGCTACAGCGGGGGGACCTACAATGAGCAGTTCTTC. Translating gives CASSYSGGTYNEQFF.

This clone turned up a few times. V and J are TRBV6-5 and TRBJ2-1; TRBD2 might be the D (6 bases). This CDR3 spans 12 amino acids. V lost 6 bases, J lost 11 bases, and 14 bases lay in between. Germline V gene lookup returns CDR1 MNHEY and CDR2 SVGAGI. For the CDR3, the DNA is TGTGCCAGCAGCGTAGCCGGGAGTCAGCAGTTCTTC. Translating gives CASSVAGSQQFF.

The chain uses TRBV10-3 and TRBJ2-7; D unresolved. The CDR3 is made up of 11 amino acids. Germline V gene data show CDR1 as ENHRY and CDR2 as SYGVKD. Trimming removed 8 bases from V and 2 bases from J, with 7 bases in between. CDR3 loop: CAIGTTYEQYF. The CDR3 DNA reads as TGTGCCATCGGCACGACCTACGAGCAGTACTTC.

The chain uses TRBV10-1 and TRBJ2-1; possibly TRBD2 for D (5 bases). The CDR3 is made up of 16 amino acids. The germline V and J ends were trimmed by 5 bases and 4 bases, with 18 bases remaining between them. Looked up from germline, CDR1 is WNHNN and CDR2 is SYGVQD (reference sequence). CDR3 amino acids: CASSSRSGEAYNEQFF. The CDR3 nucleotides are TGCGCCAGCAGTAGTAGGTCCGGGGAAGCTTACAATGAGCAGTTCTTC.

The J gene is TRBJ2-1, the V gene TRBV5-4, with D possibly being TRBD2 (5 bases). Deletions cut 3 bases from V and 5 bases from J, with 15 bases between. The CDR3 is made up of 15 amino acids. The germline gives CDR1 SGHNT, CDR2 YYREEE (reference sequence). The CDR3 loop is CASSSGGRIDNEQFF. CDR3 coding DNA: TGTGCCAGCAGCTCCGGAGGCAGAATAGACAATGAGCAGTTCTTC. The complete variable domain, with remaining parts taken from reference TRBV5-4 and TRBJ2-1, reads ETGVTQSPTHLIKTRGQQVTLRCSSQSGHNTVSWYQQALGQGPQFIFQYYREEENGRGNFPPRFSGLQFPNYSSELNVNALELDDSALYLCASSSGGRIDNEQFFGPGTRLTVL.

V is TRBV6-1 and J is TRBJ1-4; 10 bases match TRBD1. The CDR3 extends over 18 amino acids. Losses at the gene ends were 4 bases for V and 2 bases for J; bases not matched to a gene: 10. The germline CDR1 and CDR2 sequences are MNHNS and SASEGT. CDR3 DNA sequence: TGTGCCAGCAGTGCAAGACCGGGACAGGGGTTCACTAATGAAAAACTGTTTTTT. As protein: CASSARPGQGFTNEKLFF.

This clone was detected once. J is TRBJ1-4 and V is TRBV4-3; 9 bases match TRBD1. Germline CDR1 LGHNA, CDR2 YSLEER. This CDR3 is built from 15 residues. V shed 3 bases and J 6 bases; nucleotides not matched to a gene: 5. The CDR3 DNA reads TGCGCCAGCAGCCAGGGGGACAGGGATCATGAAAAACTGTTTTTT. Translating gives CASSQGDRDHEKLFF.

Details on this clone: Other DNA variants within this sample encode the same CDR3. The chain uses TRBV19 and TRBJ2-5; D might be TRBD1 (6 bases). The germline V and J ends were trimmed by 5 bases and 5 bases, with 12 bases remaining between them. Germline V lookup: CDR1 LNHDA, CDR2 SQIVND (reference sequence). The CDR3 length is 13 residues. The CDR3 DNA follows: TGTGCCAGTAGTCCACCAAGGGGGGAGACCCAGTACTTC. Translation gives CASSPPRGETQYF.

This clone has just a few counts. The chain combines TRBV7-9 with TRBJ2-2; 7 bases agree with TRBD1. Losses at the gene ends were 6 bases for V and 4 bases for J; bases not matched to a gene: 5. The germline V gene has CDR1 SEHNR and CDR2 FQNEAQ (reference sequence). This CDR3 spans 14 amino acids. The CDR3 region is CASRRDSLTGELFF. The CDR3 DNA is TGTGCCAGCAGAAGGGACAGTCTCACCGGGGAGCTGTTTTTT.

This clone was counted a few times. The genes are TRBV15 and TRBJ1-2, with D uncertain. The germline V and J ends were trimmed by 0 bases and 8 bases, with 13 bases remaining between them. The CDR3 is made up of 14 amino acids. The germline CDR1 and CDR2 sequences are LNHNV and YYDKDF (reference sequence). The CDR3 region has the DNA TGTGCCACCAGCAGAGACGTGGGAGTCTTAGGCTACACCTTC. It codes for CATSRDVGVLGYTF.

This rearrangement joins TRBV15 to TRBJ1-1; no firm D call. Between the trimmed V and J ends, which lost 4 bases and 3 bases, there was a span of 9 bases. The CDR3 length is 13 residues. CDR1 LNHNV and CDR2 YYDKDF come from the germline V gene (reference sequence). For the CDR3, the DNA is TGTGCCACCAGCATAAAGACACACACTGAAGCTTTCTTT. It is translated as CATSIKTHTEAFF.

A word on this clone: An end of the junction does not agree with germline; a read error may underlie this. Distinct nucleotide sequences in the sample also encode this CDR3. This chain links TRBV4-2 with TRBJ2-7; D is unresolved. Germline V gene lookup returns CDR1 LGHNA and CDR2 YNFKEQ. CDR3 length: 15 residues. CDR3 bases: TGTGCCAGCAGCCTCCGCAGAGGTCCCACCTACGAGCAATACTTC. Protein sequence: CASSLRRGPTYEQYF.

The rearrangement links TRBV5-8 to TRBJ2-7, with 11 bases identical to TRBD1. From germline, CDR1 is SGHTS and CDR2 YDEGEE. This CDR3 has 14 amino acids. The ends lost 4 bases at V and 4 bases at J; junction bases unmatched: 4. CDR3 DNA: TGTGCCAGCAGCACGGACAGGGGGCGTTACGAGCAGTACTTC. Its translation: CASSTDRGRYEQYF.

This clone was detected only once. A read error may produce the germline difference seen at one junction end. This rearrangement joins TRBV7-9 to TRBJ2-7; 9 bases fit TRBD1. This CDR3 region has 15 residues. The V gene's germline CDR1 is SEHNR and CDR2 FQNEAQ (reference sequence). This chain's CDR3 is CSSSLGDRDIEEQYF. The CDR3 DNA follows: TGTTCCAGCAGCTTAGGGGACAGGGATATTGAGGAGCAGTACTTC.

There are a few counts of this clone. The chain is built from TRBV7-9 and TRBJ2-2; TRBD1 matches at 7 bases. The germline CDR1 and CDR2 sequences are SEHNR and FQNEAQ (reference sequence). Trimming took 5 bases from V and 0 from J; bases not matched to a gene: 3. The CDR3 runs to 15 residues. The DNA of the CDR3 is TGTGCCAGCAGCCCACAGGGGCCGAACACCGGGGAGCTGTTTTTT. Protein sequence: CASSPQGPNTGELFF.

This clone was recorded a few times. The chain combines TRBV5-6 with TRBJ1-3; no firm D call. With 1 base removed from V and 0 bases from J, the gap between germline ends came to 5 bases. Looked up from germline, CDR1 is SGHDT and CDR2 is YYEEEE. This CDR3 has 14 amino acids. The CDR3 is CASSLSSSGNTIYF. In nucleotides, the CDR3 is TGTGCCAGCAGCTTGAGTAGCTCTGGAAACACCATATATTTT. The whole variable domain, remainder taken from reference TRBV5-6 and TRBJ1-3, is DAGVTQSPTHLIKTRGQQVTLRCSPKSGHDTVSWYQQALGQGPQFIFQYYEEEERQRGNFPDRFSGHQFPNYSSELNVNALLLGDSALYLCASSLSSSGNTIYFGEGSWLTVV.

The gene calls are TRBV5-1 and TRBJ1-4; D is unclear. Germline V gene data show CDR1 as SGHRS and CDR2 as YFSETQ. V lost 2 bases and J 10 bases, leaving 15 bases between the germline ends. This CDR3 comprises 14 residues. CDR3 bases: TGCGCCAGCAGCTTAGGCGGTGTGGGTGGAAAACTGTTTTTT. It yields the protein CASSLGGVGGKLFF.